The T cell receptor beta chain under discussion was sequenced for a study of T cells after yellow fever vaccination. Across the whole study: The fractions with low cell numbers were processed using SMART-Seq v4 Ultra Low Input.

Study-level findings and limits: Among all clonotypes, a small share was observed in both CD4 and CD8 compartments. Post-booster samples contained most primary-vaccination clones (more than 95% CD4, around 89% CD8).

The study made its TCR cDNA through 5'RACE template switching. That step introduced a universal primer site along with UMIs. TCRdb processed the 5' RACE reads anew with MiXCR; each CDR3 protein has one entry. The table records around 600,000 distinct CDR3 sequences, 9% to 15% of them present only once. This clonotype has a handful of counts. Its target is unknown. The germline V gene encodes CDR1 SGHRS and CDR2 YFSETQ. Trimming stripped 3 bases from V and 0 bases from J, with 13 bases between. CDR3 length: 16 amino acids. The sequenced sample was PBMCs, obtained on the day of the yellow fever booster vaccination. This clonotype originated in a man between 25 and 39 years old who received the YFV17D yellow fever vaccine. The rearrangement links TRBV5-1 to TRBJ1-3; TRBD1 is a possible D gene (5 bases). CDR3: CASSWGPGNSGNTIYF. Here the CDR3 DNA reads TGCGCCAGCAGCTGGGGCCCGGGCAACTCTGGAAACACCATATATTTT.